This T cell receptor beta chain is drawn from a study of shared clonotypes between healthy human individuals. The genomic DNA of each subset was split evenly across several immunoSEQ plates. Generated by immunoSEQ multiplex PCR, the TCRdb table keeps only in-frame clones and is missing some. The sample records 950,000 to 1,300,000 clones, more than 60% being singletons. The CDR3 consists of 18 residues. The germline gives CDR1 SGHVS, CDR2 FQNEAQ. This rearrangement joins TRBV7-8 to TRBJ2-5, with TRBD2 matching over 11 bases. The J call may not be correct, given that the DNA end is closer to TRBJ2-7. The sequencing sample was made of memory CD4+ T cells sorted from blood. Stated subset: CD45RA-negative fraction. The source of this sequence is a man aged 18-30 years in good health. CDR3 sequence (DNA): TGTGCCAGCAGAAAAGACTTCTCTAGCGGGAGGTTAACCTACGAGCAGTACTTC. Residues: CASRKDFSSGRLTYEQYF.